Listed below are T cell receptor beta chains from one sample, sequenced in a study of control samples from healthy donors and cancer patients. Clones were read by immunoSEQ multiplex PCR, and TCRdb kept only the in-frame ones, dropping some. The table lists 40,000 to 45,000 clones, approximately 70% of them singletons. Source material: formalin-fixed, paraffin-embedded tissue. These receptors were collected from a male donor with melanoma. The conserved cysteine and the conserved F or W are not part of the CDR3 here. Fields, in order: V gene, CDR3 protein.

V: TRBV28; CDR3: ASTRTVRDTQY
V: TRBV2; CDR3: ASTLQEDTQY
V: TRBV27; CDR3: ASSFSGGDGYT
V: TRBV3-1/TRBV3-2; CDR3: ASWSAVVGDYEQY
V: TRBV18; CDR3: ASSPPQGYGYT
V: TRBV10-3; CDR3: AISEGQYKPNTEAF
V: TRBV5-6; CDR3: ASSFRSLPYEQY
V: TRBV5-1; CDR3: ASSFGDTQY
V: TRBV7-2; CDR3: ASSLGGAQY
V: TRBV11-1; CDR3: ASSPQGTADTQY
V: TRBV19; CDR3: ASVDRERNNEQF
V: TRBV9; CDR3: ASSGTGTSGLNEQF
V: TRBV15; CDR3: ATSRETAGGGQGYT
V: TRBV5-5; CDR3: ASSLGGTGTPSPYGYT
V: TRBV18; CDR3: ASSPKTGDGEQY
V: TRBV12-3/TRBV12-4; CDR3: ASSRQG
V: TRBV5-1; CDR3: ASSGASRGELYGYT
V: TRBV7-6; CDR3: ASSFRESTDTQY
V: TRBV27; CDR3: ASRRDRTTDTQY
V: TRBV5-1; CDR3: ASRTFAGVGETQY
V: TRBV4-1; CDR3: ASSQGRAGDEKLF
V: TRBV28; CDR3: ASSPPSVTEQY
V: TRBV15; CDR3: ATNKGTSGIGEQF
V: TRBV5-4; CDR3: ASSLVGRGHDGYT
V: TRBV11-2; CDR3: ASSLDRDWYEQY
V: TRBV7-8; CDR3: ASSLTRDEQF
V: TRBV6-5; CDR3: ASSPTGGWTEAF
V: TRBV2; CDR3: ASMGLALETQY
V: TRBV9; CDR3: ASSGAFGGELF
V: TRBV9; CDR3: ASSVADGTNSPLH